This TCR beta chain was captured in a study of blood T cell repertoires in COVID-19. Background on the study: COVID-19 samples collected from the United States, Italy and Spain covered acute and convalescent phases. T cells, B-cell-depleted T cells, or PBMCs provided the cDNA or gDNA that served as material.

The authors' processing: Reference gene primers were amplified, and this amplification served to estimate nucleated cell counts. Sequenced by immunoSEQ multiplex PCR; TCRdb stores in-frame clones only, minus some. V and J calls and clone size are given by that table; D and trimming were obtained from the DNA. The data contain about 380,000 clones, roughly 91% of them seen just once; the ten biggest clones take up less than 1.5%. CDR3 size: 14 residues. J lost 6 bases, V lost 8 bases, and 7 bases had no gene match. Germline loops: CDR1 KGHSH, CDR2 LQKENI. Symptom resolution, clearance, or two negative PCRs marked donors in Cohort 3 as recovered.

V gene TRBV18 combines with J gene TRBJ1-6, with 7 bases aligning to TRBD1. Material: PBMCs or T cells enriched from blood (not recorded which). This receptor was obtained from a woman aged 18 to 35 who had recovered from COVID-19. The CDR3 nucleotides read TGTGCCAGCCGCTTAGACAGGGTTAATTCACCCCTCCACTTT. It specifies CASRLDRVNSPLHF.